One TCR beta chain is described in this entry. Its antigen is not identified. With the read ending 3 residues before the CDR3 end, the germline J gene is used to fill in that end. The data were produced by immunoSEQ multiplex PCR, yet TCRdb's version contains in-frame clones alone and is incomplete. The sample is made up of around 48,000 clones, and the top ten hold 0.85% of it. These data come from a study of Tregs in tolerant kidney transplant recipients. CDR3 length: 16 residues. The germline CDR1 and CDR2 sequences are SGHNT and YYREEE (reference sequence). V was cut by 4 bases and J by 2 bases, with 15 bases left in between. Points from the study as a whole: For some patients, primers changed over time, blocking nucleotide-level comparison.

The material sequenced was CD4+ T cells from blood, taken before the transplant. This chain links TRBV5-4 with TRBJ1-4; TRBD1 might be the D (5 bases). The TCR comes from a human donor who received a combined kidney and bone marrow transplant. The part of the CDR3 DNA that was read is TGTGCCAGCAGCACAGGCGGGGGATTGACTAATGAAAAA. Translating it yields CASSTGGGLTNEK. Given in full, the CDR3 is CASSTGGGLTNEKLFF. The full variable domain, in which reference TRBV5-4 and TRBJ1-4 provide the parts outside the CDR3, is ETGVTQSPTHLIKTRGQQVTLRCSSQSGHNTVSWYQQALGQGPQFIFQYYREEENGRGNFPPRFSGLQFPNYSSELNVNALELDDSALYLCASSTGGGLTNEKLFFGSGTQLSVL.